This TCR beta chain emerged from a study of OX40 agonist ivuxolimab in advanced cancers. Across the study: Aged about 23 to 90 with a mean of approximately 57 years, they were about 78% male. Prior therapy, whether anti-PD-1, anti-PD-L1 or anti-CTLA-4, was allowed, and roughly 41% had some.

Libraries were prepared by immunoSEQ multiplex PCR; TCRdb keeps only in-frame clonotypes and omits some of them. The sample lists 65,000 to 85,000 clones; 84% were seen once. Trimming pared 1 base from V and 3 bases from J, leaving 13 bases between. The CDR3 sequence is 16 residues long. Germline CDR1 reads LNHNV; CDR2 reads YYDKDF (reference sequence). Whole-study results and caveats: The investigators did not determine what antigen specificity the expanded peripheral T cells had.

With regard to this clone: Its specificity is not known.

Sequenced here: CD4+ or CD8+ T cells sorted from blood, sampled in a trial of the OX40 agonist ivuxolimab. The chain combines TRBV15 with TRBJ1-5; D remains unclear. This sequence originates from an adult with an advanced solid tumor such as melanoma, head and neck, liver or kidney cancer. The CDR3: CATSRVWDGFNQPQHF. DNA of the CDR3: TGTGCCACCAGCAGAGTGTGGGATGGCTTCAATCAGCCCCAGCATTTT.